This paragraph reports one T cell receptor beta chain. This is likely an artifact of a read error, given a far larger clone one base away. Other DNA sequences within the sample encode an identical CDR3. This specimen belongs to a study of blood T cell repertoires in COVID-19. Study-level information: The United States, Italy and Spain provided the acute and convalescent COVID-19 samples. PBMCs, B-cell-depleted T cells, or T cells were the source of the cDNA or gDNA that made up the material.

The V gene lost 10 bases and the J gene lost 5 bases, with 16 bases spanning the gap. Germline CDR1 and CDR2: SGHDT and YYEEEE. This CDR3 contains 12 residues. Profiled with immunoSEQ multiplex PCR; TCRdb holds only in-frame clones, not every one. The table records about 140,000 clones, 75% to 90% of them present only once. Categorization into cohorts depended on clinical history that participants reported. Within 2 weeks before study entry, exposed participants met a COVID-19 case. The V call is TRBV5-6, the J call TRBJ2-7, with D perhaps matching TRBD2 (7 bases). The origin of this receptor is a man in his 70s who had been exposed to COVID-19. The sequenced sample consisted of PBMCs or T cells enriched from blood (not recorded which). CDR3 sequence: CAREGGGDEQYF. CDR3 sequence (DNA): TGTGCCCGCGAAGGGGGGGGCGACGAGCAGTACTTC.